The following is a T cell receptor (beta chain) sequence with its context. As yet, its antigen is unknown. Each CDR3 protein is one row after TCRdb ran MiXCR on the 5' RACE reads. Among 300,000 to 350,000 distinct CDR3 sequences, roughly an eighth were seen once, and the ten largest hold around 20%. These data are taken from a study of T-cell memory formation after mild COVID-19. Study-level results: Mainly CM and EM harbored the contracting CD4+ clones; mainly EMRA harbored the CD8+ ones.

CDR3 length equals 12 residues. The origin of this receptor is a man aged 18 to 30 who had mild COVID-19 (a few samples of this study predate the infection). Cell type and time point are not known. The chain employs TRBV21-1 and TRBJ2-7; the tabulated D call, TRBD2, remains unverified against the DNA. TRBV21-1 is assigned pseudogene status. Sequencing used PBMCs or a T cell subset sorted from them (not recorded which). CDR3 loop: CASSAGRDEQYV. The DNA of the CDR3 is TGTGCCAGCAGTGCAGGGAGGGACGAGCAGTACGTC.